This T cell receptor (beta chain) stems from a study of a mutant IDH1 vaccine in newly diagnosed glioma. This clone was picked up a small number of times. Its target is not known. Clones were sequenced by immunoSEQ multiplex PCR, and TCRdb holds only the in-frame ones, with some missing. The sample lists 52,000 or so clones, 75% to 90% occurring once. V trimming: 4 bases; J trimming: 2 bases; junction bases outside the gene matches: 11. The CDR3 is 16 residues long. CDR1 is SGHRS and CDR2 is YFSETQ in the germline V gene. The time point is: week 23, last vaccination. In every dose of vaccine, 300 ug of mutant IDH1 20-mer peptide was given alongside topical imiquimod.

The TCR comes from a man aged 40-50 years with glioma. This chain joins TRBV5-1 and TRBJ2-7, with 8 bases fitting TRBD1. Sequences were derived from PBMCs, sampled from a glioma patient whose treatment included an IDH1 peptide vaccine. This chain's CDR3 is CASSLIPGTGTYEQYF. The CDR3 DNA is TGCGCCAGCAGCCTAATACCCGGGACAGGAACCTACGAGCAGTACTTC.